The T cell receptor (beta chain) described here comes from a study of CD4 and CD8 cells across lung adenocarcinoma regions. By share of the sample, this clonotype is large. TCRdb analysed the PCR reads with MiXCR anew, one entry per CDR3 protein. The repertoire holds about 9,000 distinct CDR3 sequences, 35% to 50% seen once, with 15% to 20% in the top ten. The CDR3 is 13 residues long. Germline assignment: CDR1 WSHSY and CDR2 SAAADI. Trimming removed 2 bases at V and 4 bases at J, with 6 bases between. The V gene is TRBV10-2, the J gene TRBJ2-1; D is unresolved. Input material: CD4+ T cells from the margin of a lung tumor. The source is a female donor with lung adenocarcinoma. The CD4 and CD8 labels of this study may be unreliable. CDR3 nucleotides: TGCGCCAGCAGTGAGAAGAGATACAATGAGCAGTTCTTC. It translates to CASSEKRYNEQFF.